This entry lists 17 T cell receptor beta chains sequenced from one sample in a study of cytomegalovirus exposure and HLA in healthy donors (dated by TCRdb to the late 2010s). The library was obtained by the immunoSEQ multiplex PCR assay. TCRdb re-hosts the immuneACCESS table, in-frame sequences only. Its copies lack some clones; in the studies checked, an unresolved V gene accounts for under half of them, and the cause for the rest is not known. The sample yields about 98,000 clones; less than 95% were counted once. The top ten hold 0.89% of the sample. Sequences were obtained from PBMCs. The receptors were sampled from a woman between 18 and 29 years old in good health and CMV-seronegative.

The chain links TRBV7-9 to TRBJ2-5, with D maybe TRBD1 (5 bases). CDR1 SEHNR and CDR2 FQNEAQ come from the germline V gene (reference sequence). V was clipped by 4 bases and J by 0 bases, with 9 bases between them. This CDR3 contains 14 residues. The chain's CDR3 is CASSSDTYQETQYF. The CDR3 DNA reads TGTGCCAGCAGCTCGGACACCTACCAAGAGACCCAGTACTTC. Combining the CDR3 with reference TRBV7-9 and TRBJ2-5 gives the whole variable domain DTGVSQNPRHKITKRGQNVTFRCDPISEHNRLYWYRQTLGQGPEFLTYFQNEAQLEKSRLLSDRFSAERPKGSFSTLEIQRTEQGDSAMYLCASSSDTYQETQYFGPGTRLLVL.

In DNA form, the CDR3 reads TGTGCCAGCAGCCCCGACAGGGGGCGCCCAGATACGCAGTATTTT. Protein: CASSPDRGRPDTQYF. The gene calls are TRBV5-6 and TRBJ2-3; 10 nucleotides match TRBD1. The V gene end was trimmed by 4 bases and the J gene end by 4 bases; junction bases not matched to a gene: 6. The CDR3 sequence is 15 residues long. Germline CDR1 reads SGHDT; CDR2 reads YYEEEE. Together with reference TRBV5-6 and TRBJ2-3, the CDR3 gives the full variable domain: DAGVTQSPTHLIKTRGQQVTLRCSPKSGHDTVSWYQQALGQGPQFIFQYYEEEERQRGNFPDRFSGHQFPNYSSELNVNALLLGDSALYLCASSPDRGRPDTQYFGPGTRLTVL.

V usage is TRBV15 and J usage is TRBJ2-1; the D gene is possibly TRBD2 (6 bases). The germline V gene encodes CDR1 LNHNV and CDR2 YYDKDF (reference sequence). The germline V and J ends were trimmed by 2 bases and 0 bases, with 11 bases remaining between them. This CDR3 has 16 amino acids. The CDR3: CATSRQVGGSYNEQFF. DNA for the CDR3: TGTGCCACCAGCAGACAGGTGGGAGGCTCCTACAATGAGCAGTTCTTC.

The chain has TRBV5-6 and TRBJ2-4; 15 bases fit TRBD2. The CDR3 sequence is 18 residues long. Germline CDR1 and CDR2: SGHDT and YYEEEE. V lost 4 bases to trimming and J lost 1 base; unmatched junction nucleotides: 6. CDR3 in DNA: TGTGCCAGCAGCACCTGGACTAGCGGGGGGGTCGCCAAAAACATTCAGTACTTC. As protein: CASSTWTSGGVAKNIQYF.

The chain combines TRBV4-1 with TRBJ1-1; D unclear. Germline V gene lookup returns CDR1 MGHRA and CDR2 YSYEKL. Trimming removed 4 bases at V and 0 bases at J, with 12 bases between. CDR3 length equals 15 residues. CDR3 amino acids: CASSLSAGMNTEAFF. The CDR3 coding sequence is TGCGCCAGCAGCCTCAGCGCGGGCATGAACACTGAAGCTTTCTTT.

The CDR3 sequence is CASSWGTGGNYGYTF. CDR3 in DNA: TGTGCCAGCAGCTGGGGGACGGGGGGTAACTATGGCTACACCTTC. The chain is built from TRBV7-2 and TRBJ1-2; tentative D call: TRBD1 (5 bases). This CDR3 comprises 15 residues. V lost 4 bases, J lost 1 base, and 13 bases lay in between. The germline CDR1 and CDR2 sequences are SGHTA and FQGNSA. The full variable domain, with the rest looked up from reference TRBV7-2 and TRBJ1-2, is GAGVSQSPSNKVTEKGKDVELRCDPISGHTALYWYRQSLGQGLEFLIYFQGNSAPDKSGLPSDRFSAERTGGSVSTLTIQRTQQEDSAVYLCASSWGTGGNYGYTFGSGTRLTVV.

The CDR3, as DNA: TGCGCCAGCAGCTTGGCTCCCGTAGCGGGGGGCTCTAACAATGAGCAGTTCTTC. Its translation is CASSLAPVAGGSNNEQFF. The chain links TRBV5-1 to TRBJ2-1; 10 bases are a match to TRBD2. Germline V CDR1 and CDR2: SGHRS, YFSETQ. CDR3 size: 18 residues. V was pared by 0 bases and J by 5 bases, with 11 bases of the junction left unmatched.

This clone was observed a few times. The J gene is TRBJ2-4, the V gene TRBV7-9; the D is unclear. Trimming took off 7 bases at V and 0 bases at J, with 16 bases between the two ends. CDR1 and CDR2 (germline): SEHNR, FQNEAQ (reference sequence). The CDR3 length is 16 residues. DNA for the CDR3: TGTGCCAGCACCCCGGCACAGATACTAGCCAAAAACATTCAGTACTTC. Translating gives CASTPAQILAKNIQYF.

V is TRBV6-5 and J is TRBJ1-2; D is uncertain. The CDR3 extends over 15 amino acids. V lost 2 bases, J lost 4 bases, and 14 bases lay in between. Germline V gene data show CDR1 as MNHEY and CDR2 as SVGAGI. CDR3 in amino acids: CASSYVREAAYGYTF. CDR3 bases: TGTGCCAGCAGTTACGTGAGAGAGGCCGCCTATGGCTACACCTTC.

V usage is TRBV29-1 and J usage is TRBJ2-5; D is perhaps TRBD2 (5 bases). The V end lost 6 bases, the J end lost 2 bases, and 16 bases lay between the germline ends. This CDR3 is built from 14 residues. Germline values: CDR1 SQVTM, CDR2 ANQGSEA. Here the CDR3 reads CSVVRTTRQETQYF. The CDR3 DNA reads as TGCAGCGTCGTCCGAACCACTAGGCAAGAGACCCAGTACTTC. Full variable domain (missing parts from reference TRBV29-1 and TRBJ2-5): SAVISQKPSRDICQRGTSLTIQCQVDSQVTMMFWYRQQPGQSLTLIATANQGSEATYESGFVIDKFPISRPNLTFSTLTVSNMSPEDSSIYLCSVVRTTRQETQYFGPGTRLLVL.

The chain carries TRBV7-8 and TRBJ2-1, with D unclear. The CDR3 totals 12 residues. Trimming removed 5 bases from V and 5 bases from J, with 7 bases in between. Germline-derived CDR1 and CDR2 are SGHVS and FQNEAQ. CDR3 bases: TGTGCCAGCAGCACCTACGACAATGAGCAGTTCTTC. This codes for CASSTYDNEQFF.

Only one count was recorded for this clone. The V call is TRBV6-5, the J call TRBJ2-7; the match to TRBD1 covers 9 bases. The germline V gene has CDR1 MNHEY and CDR2 SVGAGI. There are 15 residues in the CDR3. V lost 0 bases to trimming and J lost 1 base; unmatched junction nucleotides: 1. The CDR3 DNA is TGTGCCAGCAGTTACTCGGGACAGGGTTCCTACGAGCAGTACTTC. It encodes CASSYSGQGSYEQYF.

J is TRBJ2-1 and V is TRBV25-1; a possible D gene is TRBD1 (8 bases). Trimming removed 8 bases at V and 6 bases at J, with 17 bases between. Germline V gene sequence: CDR1 MGHDK, CDR2 SYGVNS. This CDR3 is 14 amino acids long. The CDR3 DNA sequence: TGTGCCAGCCTTGACAGGGGAGGGACCAATGAGCAGTTCTTC. It encodes CASLDRGGTNEQFF. Full variable domain (rest looked up from reference TRBV25-1 and TRBJ2-1): EADIYQTPRYLVIGTGKKITLECSQTMGHDKMYWYQQDPGMELHLIHYSYGVNSTEKGDLSSESTVSRIRTEHFPLTLESARPSHTSQYLCASLDRGGTNEQFFGPGTRLTVL.

This clone was counted a single time. The V call is TRBV27, the J call TRBJ1-2; tentative D call: TRBD1 (5 bases). The V end lost 6 bases, the J end lost 5 bases, and 7 bases lay between the germline ends. This CDR3 is built from 11 residues. The germline gives CDR1 MNHEY, CDR2 SMNVEV (reference sequence). For the CDR3, the DNA is TGTGCCAGCAGAACAGGATATGGCTACACCTTC. Residues: CASRTGYGYTF.

The rearrangement joins TRBV7-6 to TRBJ2-7, with D tentatively TRBD1 (6 bases). The CDR3 has 15 amino acids. Germline V gene lookup returns CDR1 SGHVS and CDR2 FNYEAQ. Trimming removed 4 bases from V and 7 bases from J, with 20 bases in between. The CDR3: CASSSLGTQGGEQYF. The CDR3 bases are TGTGCCAGCAGCTCCTTAGGCACACAGGGCGGAGAGCAGTACTTC.

V and J are TRBV2 and TRBJ2-7; TRBD2 agrees at 9 bases. The germline gives CDR1 SNHLY, CDR2 FYNNEI. The CDR3 consists of 15 residues. The V gene end was trimmed by 3 bases and the J gene end by 4 bases; junction bases not matched to a gene: 7. The CDR3 region is CASSDEASGVYEQYF. DNA of the CDR3: TGTGCCAGCAGTGATGAGGCTAGCGGGGTATACGAGCAGTACTTC. Variable domain in full (rest from reference TRBV2 and TRBJ2-7): EPEVTQTPSHQVTQMGQEVILRCVPISNHLYFYWYRQILGQKVEFLVSFYNNEISEKSEIFDDQFSVERPDGSNFTLKIRSTKLEDSAMYFCASSDEASGVYEQYFGPGTRLTVT.

J is TRBJ1-4 and V is TRBV4-3; the D gene is possibly TRBD1 (6 bases). The V gene lost 1 base and the J gene lost 2 bases, with 11 bases spanning the gap. Looked up from germline, CDR1 is LGHNA and CDR2 is YSLEER. The CDR3 has 16 amino acids. The CDR3 region has the DNA TGCGCCAGCAGCCAAGTATTTCAGGGGACTAATGAAAAACTGTTTTTT. It specifies CASSQVFQGTNEKLFF.